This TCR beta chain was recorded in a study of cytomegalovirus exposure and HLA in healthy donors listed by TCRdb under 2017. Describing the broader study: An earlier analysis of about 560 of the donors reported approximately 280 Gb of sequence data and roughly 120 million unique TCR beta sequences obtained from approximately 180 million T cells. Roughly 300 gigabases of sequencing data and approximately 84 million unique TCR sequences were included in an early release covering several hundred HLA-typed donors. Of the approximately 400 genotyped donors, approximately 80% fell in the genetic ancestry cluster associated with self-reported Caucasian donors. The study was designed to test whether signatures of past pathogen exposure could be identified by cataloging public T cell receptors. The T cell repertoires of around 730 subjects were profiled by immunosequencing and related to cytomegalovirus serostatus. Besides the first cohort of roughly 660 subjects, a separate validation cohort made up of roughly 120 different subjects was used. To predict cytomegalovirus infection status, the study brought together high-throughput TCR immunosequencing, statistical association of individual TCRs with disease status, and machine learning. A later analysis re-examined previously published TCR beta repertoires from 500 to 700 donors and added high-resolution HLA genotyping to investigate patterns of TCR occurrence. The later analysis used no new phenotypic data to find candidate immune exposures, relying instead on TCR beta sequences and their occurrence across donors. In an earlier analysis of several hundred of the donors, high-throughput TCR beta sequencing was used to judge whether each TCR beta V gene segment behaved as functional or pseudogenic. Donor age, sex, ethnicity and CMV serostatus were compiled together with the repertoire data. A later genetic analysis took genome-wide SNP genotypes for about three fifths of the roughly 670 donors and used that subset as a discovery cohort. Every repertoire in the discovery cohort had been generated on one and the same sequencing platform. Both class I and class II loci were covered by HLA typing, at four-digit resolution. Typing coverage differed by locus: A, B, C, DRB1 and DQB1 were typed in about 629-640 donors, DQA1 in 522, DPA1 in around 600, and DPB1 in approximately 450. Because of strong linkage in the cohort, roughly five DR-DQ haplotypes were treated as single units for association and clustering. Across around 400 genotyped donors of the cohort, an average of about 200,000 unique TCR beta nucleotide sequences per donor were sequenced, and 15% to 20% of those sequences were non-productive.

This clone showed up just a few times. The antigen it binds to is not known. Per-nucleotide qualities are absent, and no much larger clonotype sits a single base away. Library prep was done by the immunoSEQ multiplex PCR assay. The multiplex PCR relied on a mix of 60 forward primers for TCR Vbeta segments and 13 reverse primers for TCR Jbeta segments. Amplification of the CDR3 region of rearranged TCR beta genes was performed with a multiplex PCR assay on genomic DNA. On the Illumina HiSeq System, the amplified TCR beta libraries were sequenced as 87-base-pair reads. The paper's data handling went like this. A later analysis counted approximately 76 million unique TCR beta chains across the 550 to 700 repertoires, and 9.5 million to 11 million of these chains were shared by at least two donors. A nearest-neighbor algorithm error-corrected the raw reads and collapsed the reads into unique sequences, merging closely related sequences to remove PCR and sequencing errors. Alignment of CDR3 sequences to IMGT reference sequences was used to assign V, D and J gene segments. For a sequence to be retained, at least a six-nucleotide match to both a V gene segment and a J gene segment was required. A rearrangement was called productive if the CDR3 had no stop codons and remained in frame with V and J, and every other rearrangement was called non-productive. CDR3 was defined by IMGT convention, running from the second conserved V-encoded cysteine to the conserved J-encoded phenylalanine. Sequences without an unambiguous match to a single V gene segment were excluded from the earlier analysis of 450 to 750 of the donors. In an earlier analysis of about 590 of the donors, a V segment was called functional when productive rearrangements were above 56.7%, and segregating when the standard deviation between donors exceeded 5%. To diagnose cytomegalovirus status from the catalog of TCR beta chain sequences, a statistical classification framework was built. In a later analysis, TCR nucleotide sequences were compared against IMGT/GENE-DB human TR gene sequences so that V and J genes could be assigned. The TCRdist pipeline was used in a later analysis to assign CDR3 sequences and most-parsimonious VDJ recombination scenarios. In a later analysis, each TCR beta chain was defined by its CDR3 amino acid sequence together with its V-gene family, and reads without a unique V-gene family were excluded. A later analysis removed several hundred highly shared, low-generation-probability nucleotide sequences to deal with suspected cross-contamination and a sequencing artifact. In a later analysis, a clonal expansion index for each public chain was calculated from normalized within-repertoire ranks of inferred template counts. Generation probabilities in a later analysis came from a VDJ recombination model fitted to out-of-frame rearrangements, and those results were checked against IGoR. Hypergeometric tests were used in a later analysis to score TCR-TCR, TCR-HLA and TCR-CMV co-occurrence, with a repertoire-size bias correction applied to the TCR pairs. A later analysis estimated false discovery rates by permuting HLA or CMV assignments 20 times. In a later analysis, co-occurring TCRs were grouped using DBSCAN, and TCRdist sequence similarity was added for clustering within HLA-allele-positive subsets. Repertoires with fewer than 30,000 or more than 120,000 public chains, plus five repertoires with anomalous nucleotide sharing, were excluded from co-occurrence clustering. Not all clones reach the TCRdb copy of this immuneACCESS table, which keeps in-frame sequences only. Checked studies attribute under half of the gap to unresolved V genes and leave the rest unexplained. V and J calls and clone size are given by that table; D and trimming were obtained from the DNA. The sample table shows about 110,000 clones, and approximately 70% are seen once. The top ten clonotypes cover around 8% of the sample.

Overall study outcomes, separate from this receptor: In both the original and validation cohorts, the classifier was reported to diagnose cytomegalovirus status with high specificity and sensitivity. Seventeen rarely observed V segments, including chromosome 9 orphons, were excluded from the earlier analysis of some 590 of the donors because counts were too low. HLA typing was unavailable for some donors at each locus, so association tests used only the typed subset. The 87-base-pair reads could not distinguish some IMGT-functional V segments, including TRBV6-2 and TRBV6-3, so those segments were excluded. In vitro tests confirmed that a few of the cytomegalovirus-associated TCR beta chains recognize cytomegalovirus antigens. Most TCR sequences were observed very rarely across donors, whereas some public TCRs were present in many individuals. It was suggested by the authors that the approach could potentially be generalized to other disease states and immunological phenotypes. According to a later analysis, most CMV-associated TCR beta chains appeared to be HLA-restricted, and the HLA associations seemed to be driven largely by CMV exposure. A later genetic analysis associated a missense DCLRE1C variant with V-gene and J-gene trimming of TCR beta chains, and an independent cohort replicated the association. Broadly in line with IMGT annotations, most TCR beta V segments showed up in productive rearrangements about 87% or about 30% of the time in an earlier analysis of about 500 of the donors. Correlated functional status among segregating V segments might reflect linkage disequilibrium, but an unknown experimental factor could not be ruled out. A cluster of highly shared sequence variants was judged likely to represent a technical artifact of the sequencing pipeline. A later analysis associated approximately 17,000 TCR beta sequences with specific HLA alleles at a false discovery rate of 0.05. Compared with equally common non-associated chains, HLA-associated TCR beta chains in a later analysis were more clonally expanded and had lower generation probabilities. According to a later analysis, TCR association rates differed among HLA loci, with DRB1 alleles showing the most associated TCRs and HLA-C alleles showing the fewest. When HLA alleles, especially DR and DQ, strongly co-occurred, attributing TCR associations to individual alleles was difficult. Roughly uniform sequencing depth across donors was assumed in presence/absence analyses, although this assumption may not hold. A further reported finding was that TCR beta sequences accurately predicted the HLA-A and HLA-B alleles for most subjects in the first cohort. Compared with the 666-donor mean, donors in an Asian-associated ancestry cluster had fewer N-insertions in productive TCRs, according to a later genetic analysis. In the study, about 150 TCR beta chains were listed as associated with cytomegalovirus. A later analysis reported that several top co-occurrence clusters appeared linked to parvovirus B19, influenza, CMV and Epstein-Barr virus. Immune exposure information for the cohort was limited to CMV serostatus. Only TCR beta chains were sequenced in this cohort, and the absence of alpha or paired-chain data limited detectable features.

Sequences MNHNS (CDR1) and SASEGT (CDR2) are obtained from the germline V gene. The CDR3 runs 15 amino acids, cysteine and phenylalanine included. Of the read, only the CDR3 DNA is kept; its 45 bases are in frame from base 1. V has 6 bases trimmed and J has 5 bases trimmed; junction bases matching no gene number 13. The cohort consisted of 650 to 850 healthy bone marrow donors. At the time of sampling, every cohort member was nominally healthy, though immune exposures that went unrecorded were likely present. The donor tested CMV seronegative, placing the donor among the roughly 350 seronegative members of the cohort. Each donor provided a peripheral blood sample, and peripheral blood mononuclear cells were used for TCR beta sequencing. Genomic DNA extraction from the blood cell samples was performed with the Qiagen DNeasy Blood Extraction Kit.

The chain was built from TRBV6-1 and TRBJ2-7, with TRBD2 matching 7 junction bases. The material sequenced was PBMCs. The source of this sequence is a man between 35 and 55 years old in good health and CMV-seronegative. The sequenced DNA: TGTGCCAGCAGGGGGGGGGACGGGGGTCCTGACGAGCAGTACTTC. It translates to CASRGGDGGPDEQYF.